One sample yielded the 3 T cell receptor beta chains listed below, sequenced in a study of blood T cell repertoires in COVID-19. Sequencing was performed with immunoSEQ multiplex PCR; in TCRdb, only in-frame clones are kept and a portion is missing. The table has some 120,000 clones, around 89% seen once; the top ten hold under 35%. The sequenced sample was peripheral blood. The source is a man in his 70s with active or convalescent COVID-19.

The CDR3: CASSTDREGETQYF. In nucleotides, the CDR3 is TGCGCCAGCAGCACGGACAGGGAGGGAGAGACCCAGTACTTC. The rearrangement links TRBV5-1 to TRBJ2-5, with a tentative D call TRBD1 (8 bases). CDR1 and CDR2 (germline): SGHRS, YFSETQ. V dropped 4 bases and J dropped 4 bases, with 14 bases sitting between them. CDR3 size: 14 residues.

The CDR3 DNA is TGCGCCAGCAGCTTGGGGAGCTCCTACAATGAGCAGTTCTTC. Amino acid sequence: CASSLGSSYNEQFF. The chain is built from TRBV5-1 and TRBJ2-1; unclear D gene. The germline gives CDR1 SGHRS, CDR2 YFSETQ. This CDR3 has 14 residues. V was pared by 0 bases and J by 0 bases, with 4 bases between. The full variable domain, in which reference TRBV5-1 and TRBJ2-1 provide the parts outside the CDR3, is KAGVTQTPRYLIKTRGQQVTLSCSPISGHRSVSWYQQTPGQGLQFLFEYFSETQRNKGNFPGRFSGRQFSNSRSEMNVSTLELGDSALYLCASSLGSSYNEQFFGPGTRLTVL.

This chain uses TRBV2 with TRBJ1-5; a weak D match, TRBD1 (6 bases). The CDR3 is 14 amino acids. Trimming removed 7 bases from V and 0 bases from J, with 10 bases in between. Germline values: CDR1 SNHLY, CDR2 FYNNEI. The CDR3 here is CASTGQNSNQPQHF. The CDR3 nucleotides read TGTGCCAGCACCGGACAGAATAGCAATCAGCCCCAGCATTTT.